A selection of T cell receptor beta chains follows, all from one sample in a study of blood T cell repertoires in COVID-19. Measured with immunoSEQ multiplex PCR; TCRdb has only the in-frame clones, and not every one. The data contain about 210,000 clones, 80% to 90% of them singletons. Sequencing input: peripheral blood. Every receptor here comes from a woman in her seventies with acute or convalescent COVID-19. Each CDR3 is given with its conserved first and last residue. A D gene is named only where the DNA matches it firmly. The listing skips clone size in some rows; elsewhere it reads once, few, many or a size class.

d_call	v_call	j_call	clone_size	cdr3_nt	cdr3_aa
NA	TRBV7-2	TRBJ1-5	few	TGTGCCAGCAGCTTAGGGGGATCGGGGATTGGGTCGCCCCAGCATTTT	CASSLGGSGIGSPQHF
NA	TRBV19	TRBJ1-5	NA	TGTGCCAGTAGCCTAGACAGATTCAATCAGCCCCAGCATTTT	CASSLDRFNQPQHF
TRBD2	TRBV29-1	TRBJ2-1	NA	TGCAGCAGCGGACTAGCGGGGGTGCACAATGAGCAGTTCTTC	CSSGLAGVHNEQFF
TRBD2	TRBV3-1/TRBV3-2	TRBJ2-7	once	TGTGCCAGCAGCCAAGCGGCGGGAGGGCCCTACGAGCAGTACTTC	CASSQAAGGPYEQYF
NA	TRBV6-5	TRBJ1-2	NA	TGTGCCAGCAGTTACTCGAATCGGAACTATGGCTACACCTTC	CASSYSNRNYGYTF
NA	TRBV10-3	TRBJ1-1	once	TGTGCCATCAGTGGGGAGGGGTATATGAACACTGAAGCTTTCTTT	CAISGEGYMNTEAFF
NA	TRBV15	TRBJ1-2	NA	TGTGCCACCAGCAGAGGGGGGGGAGGGGCGGAGGGCTACACCTTC	CATSRGGGGAEGYTF
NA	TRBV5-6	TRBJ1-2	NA	TGTGCCAGCAGCTTGTTCCCTTCAGGGGCGCGTGGCTACACCTTC	CASSLFPSGARGYTF
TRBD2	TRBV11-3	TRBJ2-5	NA	TGTGCCAGCAGCTATCCCCTGTCGCAGGGAGGGGACCAAGAGACCCAGTACTTC	CASSYPLSQGGDQETQYF
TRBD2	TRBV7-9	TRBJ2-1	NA	TGTGCCAGCAGCCCCCTAGGTCAGTGGGAGGGCCTTTTTAGTGAGCAGTTCTTC	CASSPLGQWEGLFSEQFF
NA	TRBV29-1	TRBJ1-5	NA	TGCAGCGTTGGCCACCAGGGCGAGCCCCAGCATTTT	CSVGHQGEPQHF
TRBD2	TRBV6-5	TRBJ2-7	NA	TGTGCCAGCCGGGGGGGGTTCTACGAGCAGTACTTC	CASRGGFYEQYF
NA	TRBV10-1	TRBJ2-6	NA	TGCGCCAGCAGTGGATCAGGGGTCTCTGGGGCCAACGTCCTGACTTTC	CASSGSGVSGANVLTF
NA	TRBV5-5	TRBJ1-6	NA	TGTGCCAGCAGCGGAGGCGGGGGCAATAATTCACCCCTCCACTTT	CASSGGGGNNSPLHF
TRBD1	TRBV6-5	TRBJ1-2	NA	TGTGCCACCTACAGGGGGGTGAGTGATGGCTACACCTTC	CATYRGVSDGYTF
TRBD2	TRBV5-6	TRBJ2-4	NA	TGTGCCAGCAGCTCGACTAGCGGGGGGGCCCAAACCAAAAACATTCAGTACTTC	CASSSTSGGAQTKNIQYF
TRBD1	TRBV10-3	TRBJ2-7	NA	TGTGCCATCAGTGATCTTCTCGGACAGGGTGGCGAGCAGTACTTC	CAISDLLGQGGEQYF
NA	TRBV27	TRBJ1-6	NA	TGTGCCAGCAGTGCAGGACAGTACGGCTCACCCCTCCACTTT	CASSAGQYGSPLHF
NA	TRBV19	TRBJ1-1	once	TGTGCCAGTAGAGAGCACGGGGGGACAACTAATACTGAAGCTTTCTTT	CASREHGGTTNTEAFF
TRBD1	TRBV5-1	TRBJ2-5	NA	TGCGCCAGCAGCTTATATTTCGCCGGACAGGGGGAGACCCAGTACTTC	CASSLYFAGQGETQYF
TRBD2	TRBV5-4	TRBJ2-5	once	TGTGCCAGCAGCCCCTACGGGGGGGCCGAGACCCAGTACTTC	CASSPYGGAETQYF
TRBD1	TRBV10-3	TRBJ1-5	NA	TGTGCCATCCAGGACAGGGGGAATCAGCCCCAGCATTTT	CAIQDRGNQPQHF
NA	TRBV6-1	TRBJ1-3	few	TGTGCCAGCAGTGAATCGGGGGCTGGAAACACCATATATTTT	CASSESGAGNTIYF
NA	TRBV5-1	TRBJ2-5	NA	TGCGCCAGCAGCCCTGGGGGTAGCGGCGGTGAGACCCAGTACTTC	CASSPGGSGGETQYF
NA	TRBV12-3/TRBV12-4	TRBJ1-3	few	TGTGCCAGCAGTCGTTCTGGGGCCACCATATATTTT	CASSRSGATIYF
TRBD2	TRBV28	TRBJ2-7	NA	TGTGCCAGCGGCGGGGGGCTAAGCTCCTACGAGCAGTACTTC	CASGGGLSSYEQYF
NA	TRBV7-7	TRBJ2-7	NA	TGTGCCAGCAGCTTAGGGGTCAGGGGTCGCGTCCATCCAGCGAGGAGCTCCTACGAGCAGTACTTC	CASSLGVRGRVHPARSSYEQYF
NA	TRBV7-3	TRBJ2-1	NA	TGTGCCAGCAGCTTAGGCCCCCCGAGGGGAGGTAGCAGTGAGCAGTTCTTC	CASSLGPPRGGSSEQFF
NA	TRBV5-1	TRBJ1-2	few	TGCGCCAGCAGCTTGGTTACCCCGGGACAAATATACTATGGCTACACCTTC	CASSLVTPGQIYYGYTF
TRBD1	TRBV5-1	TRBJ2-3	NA	TGCGCCAGCAGTCCACAGGGGGTCGGTCCAGATACGCAGTATTTT	CASSPQGVGPDTQYF
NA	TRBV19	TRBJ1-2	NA	TGTGCCAGTAGTATGCAGGGAAGAGACTATGGCTACACCTTC	CASSMQGRDYGYTF
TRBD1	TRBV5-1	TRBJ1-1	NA	TGCGCCAGCAGCTCCCTCCCCCAGGGGGCGAGGGACACTGAAGCTTTCTTT	CASSSLPQGARDTEAFF
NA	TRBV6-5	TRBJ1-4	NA	TGTGCCAGCAGCCCGGGCCTCAGGAGGGAAAAACTGTTTTTT	CASSPGLRREKLFF
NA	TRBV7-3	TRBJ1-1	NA	TGTGCCAGCAGCTTAGATGGAGACACTGAAGCTTTCTTT	CASSLDGDTEAFF
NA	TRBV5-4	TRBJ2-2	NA	TGTGCCAGCAGTTATGAACTAGCAGCCTCGAACACCGGGGAGCTGTTTTTT	CASSYELAASNTGELFF
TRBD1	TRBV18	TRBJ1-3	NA	TGTGCCAGCTCACCAGGGACAGGGATTACTGGAAACACCATATATTTT	CASSPGTGITGNTIYF
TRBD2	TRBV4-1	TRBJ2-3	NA	TGCGCCAGCAGCTCGGGACTAGCGGGAACGAATCCTAGCACAGATACGCAGTATTTT	CASSSGLAGTNPSTDTQYF
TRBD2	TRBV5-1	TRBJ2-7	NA	TGCGCCAGCAAGGCGGGGGTAGTCTCCTACGAGCAGTACTTC	CASKAGVVSYEQYF
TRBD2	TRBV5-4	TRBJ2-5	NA	TGTGCCAGCAGGGCAGGGACTAGCGGGATAGAGACCCAGTACTTC	CASRAGTSGIETQYF
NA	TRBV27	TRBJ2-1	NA	TGTGCCACCCGCCCGGGGAGTGCCCCCTACAATGAGCAGTTCTTC	CATRPGSAPYNEQFF
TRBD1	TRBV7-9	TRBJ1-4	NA	TGTGCCAGCAGCTCGCCCGACAGGGGGCTCGAAAAACTGTTTTTT	CASSSPDRGLEKLFF
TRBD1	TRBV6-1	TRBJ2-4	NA	TGTGCCAGCAGTGACCCGGGACAGGTCCTAGCCAAAAACATTCAGTACTTC	CASSDPGQVLAKNIQYF
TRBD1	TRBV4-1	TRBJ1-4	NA	TGCGCCAGCAGCCAAGATGGCCGGACAGGGGTTAGGTGGGGGTATGAAAAACTGTTTTTT	CASSQDGRTGVRWGYEKLFF
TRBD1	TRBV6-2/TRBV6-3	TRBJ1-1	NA	TGTGCCAGCAGTCTCCGGGACAGGGTTACTGAAGCTTTCTTT	CASSLRDRVTEAFF
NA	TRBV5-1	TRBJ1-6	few	TGCGCCAGCAGCTTGGCAGGGTACAATTCACCCCTCCACTTT	CASSLAGYNSPLHF
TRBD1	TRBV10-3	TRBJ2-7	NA	TGTGCCATCAGGACCGGGACAGGACGTTCCGAGCAGTACTTC	CAIRTGTGRSEQYF
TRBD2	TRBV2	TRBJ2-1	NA	TGTGCCAGCAGTGAATTTGGGACTAGCGGAATCTACAATGAGCAGTTCTTC	CASSEFGTSGIYNEQFF
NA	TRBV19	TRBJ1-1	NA	TGTGCCAGTAGTATAGAGGGGCGGAGGGCTGAAGCTTTCTTT	CASSIEGRRAEAFF
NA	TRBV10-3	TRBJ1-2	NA	TGTGCCATCAGTGCAGGGGTCGGCTACACCTTC	CAISAGVGYTF
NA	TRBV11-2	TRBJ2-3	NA	TGTGCCAGCAGCTTAGGAGATAGCGGTACATATACGCAGTATTTT	CASSLGDSGTYTQYF
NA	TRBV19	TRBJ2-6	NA	TGTGCCAGTAGTTCCGACAATGCTGGGGCCAACGTCCTGACTTTC	CASSSDNAGANVLTF
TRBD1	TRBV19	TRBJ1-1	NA	TGTGCCAGTAGTCTAAAGACAGGGAGAATGAACACTGAAGCTTTCTTT	CASSLKTGRMNTEAFF
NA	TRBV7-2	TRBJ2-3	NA	TGTGCCAGCAGCCGACTGCGCACAGATACGCAGTATTTT	CASSRLRTDTQYF
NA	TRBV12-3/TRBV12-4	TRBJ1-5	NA	TGTGCCAGCAGCCCTAATAGCAATCAGCCCCAGCATTTT	CASSPNSNQPQHF